Each of the 10 T cell receptor beta chains below was sequenced from the same sample in a study of T-cell reconstitution after alpha-beta-depleted transplantation in children. During its preparation, the TCRbeta library received unique molecular identifiers. A single record per CDR3 protein comes from TCRdb applying MiXCR to the PCR reads. This sample has around 960,000 distinct CDR3 sequences, with roughly 29% found just once. Sequencing was performed on PBMCs, mostly from graft donor cells, taken 360 days after TCRalphabeta/CD19-depleted stem cell transplant. Receptors originate from a boy less than two years old who had a stem cell transplant for SCID, so the T cells may come from the graft donor.

This chain connects TRBV6-2 or TRBV6-3 to TRBJ2-7; tentatively, D is TRBD2 (6 bases). CDR1 MNHEY and CDR2 SVGEGT come from the germline V gene. V shed 0 bases and J shed 2 bases, with 11 bases lying between them. This CDR3 is built from 15 residues. The CDR3, as DNA: TGTGCCAGCAGTTACTCGGAGGGCCGTCCCTACGAGCAGTACTTC. It yields the protein CASSYSEGRPYEQYF.

The sample holds a few counts of this clonotype. This chain joins TRBV20-1 and TRBJ1-2; D call uncertain. The V end was cut by 3 bases, the J end by 4 bases, with 6 bases between. The CDR3 totals 11 residues. Germline V gene data show CDR1 as DFQATT and CDR2 as SNEGSKA (reference sequence). The CDR3 protein is CSARGPYGYTF. CDR3 DNA: TGCAGTGCTAGGGGCCCCTATGGCTACACCTTC.

The chain employs TRBV7-2 and TRBJ2-7; tentatively, D is TRBD2 (5 bases). With 7 bases removed from V and 1 base from J, the gap between germline ends came to 17 bases. CDR3 length: 15 amino acids. CDR1 SGHTA and CDR2 FQGNSA come from the germline V gene. This CDR3 reads CASTARERGSYEQYF. DNA of the CDR3: TGTGCCAGCACCGCGAGGGAACGGGGATCCTACGAGCAGTACTTC.

This clonotype was seen more than once but under ten times. V is TRBV4-3 and J is TRBJ1-3; 7 bases match TRBD1. The CDR3 is 16 residues long. Per germline, CDR1 LGHNA and CDR2 YSLEER. With 0 bases clipped from V and 0 bases from J, the junction kept 2 bases outside the gene matches. CDR3 sequence reads: CASSQERTGSGNTIYF. The CDR3 DNA reads TGCGCCAGCAGCCAAGAGAGGACAGGCTCTGGAAACACCATATATTTT.

V gene TRBV20-1 combines with J gene TRBJ1-4; 7 positions match TRBD1. CDR3 size: 13 residues. Losses at the gene ends were 6 bases for V and 3 bases for J; bases not matched to a gene: 4. The germline V gene encodes CDR1 DFQATT and CDR2 SNEGSKA (reference sequence). CDR3 region: CSARGRSNEKLFF. The CDR3 DNA is TGCAGTGCAAGGGGGCGGTCTAATGAAAAACTGTTTTTT.

This clonotype was counted between two and nine times. V gene TRBV12-3 or TRBV12-4 combines with J gene TRBJ1-5; 9 bases align to TRBD1. This CDR3 comprises 15 residues. With 6 bases clipped from V and 0 bases from J, the junction kept 3 bases outside the gene matches. The CDR3 sequence: CASSRQGDSNQPQHF. The CDR3 DNA reads TGTGCCAGCAGCAGACAGGGGGATAGCAATCAGCCCCAGCATTTT.

The CDR3 spells CASSFMWWSDTEQFF. In DNA form, the CDR3 reads TGTGCCAGCAGTTTCATGTGGTGGAGTGACACTGAGCAGTTCTTC. J is TRBJ2-1 and V is TRBV12-3 or TRBV12-4, with no clear D. Trimming removed 3 bases from V and 9 bases from J, with 18 bases in between. This CDR3 region has 15 residues.

This clonotype was observed a few times. The J gene is TRBJ2-1, the V gene TRBV5-5; TRBD2 might be the D (6 bases). Between the trimmed V and J ends, which lost 1 base and 7 bases, there was a span of 15 bases. This CDR3 has 15 residues. The germline V gene has CDR1 SGHKS and CDR2 YYEKEE (reference sequence). The CDR3 is CASSLILGLLNEQFF. The CDR3 region has the DNA TGTGCCAGCAGCTTGATACTGGGACTCCTGAATGAGCAGTTCTTC.

The CDR3 reads CASSWGTSVEQYF. The CDR3 DNA reads TGTGCCAGCAGTTGGGGGACTAGCGTCGAGCAGTACTTC. The chain carries TRBV2 and TRBJ2-7; 10 bases fit TRBD2. The trim removed 5 bases at V and 6 bases at J, leaving 4 bases unmatched. There are 13 residues in the CDR3. The germline gives CDR1 SNHLY, CDR2 FYNNEI.

This clonotype was counted a few times. The rearrangement links TRBV6-2 or TRBV6-3 to TRBJ2-5, with TRBD2 matching over 9 bases. Germline CDR1 is MNHEY and CDR2 is SVGEGT. The CDR3 runs to 15 residues. The trim removed 4 bases at V and 5 bases at J, leaving 8 bases unmatched. The chain's CDR3 is CASSSRRGGGETQYF. The CDR3 bases are TGTGCCAGCAGTTCTCGGCGGGGGGGCGGTGAGACCCAGTACTTC.